These 18 T cell receptor beta chains were all obtained from the same sample, sequenced in a study of high-grade serous ovarian cancer treatment subgroups. Assay: immunoSEQ multiplex PCR; the TCRdb copy retains only in-frame clones and omits some. The sample includes roughly 29,000 clones, roughly 80% of them seen just once. Tumor samples were obtained before definitive surgery or chemotherapy. Sequencing was carried out using tumor tissue. These receptors all come from a human donor with high-grade serous ovarian cancer.

The V gene is TRBV7-9, the J gene TRBJ2-7; 9 bases agree with TRBD2. Germline assignment: CDR1 SEHNR and CDR2 FQNEAQ (reference sequence). CDR3 length: 15 amino acids. The junction had 12 bases not matched to a gene; V was cut back by 5 bases and J by 7 bases. The CDR3, as DNA: TGTGCCAGCAGCCCCTCCGGGGGCCTAGCGGGAGAGCAGTACTTC. Its translation is CASSPSGGLAGEQYF.

The rearrangement joins TRBV7-2 to TRBJ2-2; the match to TRBD2 covers 7 bases. V gave up 0 bases and J gave up 7 bases; unmatched junction bases: 2. This CDR3 region has 14 residues. The V gene's germline CDR1 is SGHTA and CDR2 FQGNSA. The CDR3 sequence: CASSLAGGDGELFF. The CDR3 DNA sequence: TGTGCCAGCAGCTTAGCGGGAGGGGACGGGGAGCTGTTTTTT.

The chain recombines TRBV7-2 with TRBJ2-5; possible D gene TRBD1, 6 bases. Matching the DNA end better, TRBJ2-7 makes the J call doubtful. This CDR3 spans 13 amino acids. CDR1 and CDR2 from the germline V gene are SGHTA and FQGNSA. The CDR3 DNA sequence: TGTGCCAGCAGCACAGGACAGCCCTACGAGCAGTACTTC. This sequence encodes CASSTGQPYEQYF.

V and J are TRBV5-1 and TRBJ2-3; D ambiguous. This CDR3 region has 13 residues. The germline CDR1 and CDR2 sequences are SGHRS and YFSETQ. The germline V and J ends were trimmed by 4 bases and 0 bases, with 6 bases remaining between them. CDR3 residues: CASSTLSTDTQYF. In DNA, the CDR3 is TGCGCCAGCAGCACACTTAGCACAGATACGCAGTATTTT.

CDR3 sequence: CASSLTILEAFF. The CDR3 bases are TGTGCCAGCAGTTTAACCATCCTTGAAGCTTTCTTT. The chain uses TRBV28 and TRBJ1-1; D unresolved. Looked up from germline, CDR1 is MDHEN and CDR2 is SYDVKM. Trimming took off 2 bases at V and 7 bases at J, with 8 bases between the two ends. The CDR3 contains 12 residues.

This sequence joins TRBV5-1 and TRBJ2-3; tentative D call: TRBD2 (6 bases). This CDR3 has 15 amino acids. V was clipped by 6 bases and J by 0 bases, with 14 bases between them. Looked up from germline, CDR1 is SGHRS and CDR2 is YFSETQ. CDR3 nucleotide sequence: TGCGCCAGCAAGGAGGGCCGGTTTAGCACAGATACGCAGTATTTT. It codes for CASKEGRFSTDTQYF.

This rearrangement joins TRBV7-2 to TRBJ2-7; the D call may be TRBD1 or TRBD2 (5 bases each). This CDR3 is built from 15 residues. CDR1 is SGHTA and CDR2 is FQGNSA in the germline V gene. V was trimmed by 5 bases and J by 1 base, leaving 15 bases between them. Here the CDR3 reads CASSPDGAGSYEQYF. The CDR3 DNA reads TGTGCCAGCAGCCCCGACGGGGCAGGGTCCTACGAGCAGTACTTC.

The chain has TRBV19 and TRBJ2-2; D may be TRBD1 or TRBD2 (5 bases each). The CDR3 covers 14 residues. From germline, CDR1 is LNHDA and CDR2 SQIVND (reference sequence). V lost 6 bases and J lost 5, with 13 bases in between. The CDR3 sequence: CASSPRGGTGELFF. CDR3 bases: TGTGCCAGTAGCCCACGGGGCGGGACCGGGGAGCTGTTTTTT.

The J gene is TRBJ2-7, the V gene TRBV6-5; tentative D call: TRBD2 (6 bases). Trimming removed 6 bases from V and 2 bases from J, with 17 bases in between. CDR3 length: 15 residues. Germline V gene lookup returns CDR1 MNHEY and CDR2 SVGAGI. CDR3 protein: CASSRDSLGTYEQYF. DNA for the CDR3: TGTGCCAGCAGCCGGGACTCACTAGGGACCTACGAGCAGTACTTC.

The rearrangement uses TRBV5-1 and TRBJ2-5; 8 positions agree with TRBD2. V gave up 2 bases and J gave up 5 bases; unmatched junction bases: 5. This CDR3 is 14 amino acids long. CDR1 is SGHRS and CDR2 is YFSETQ in the germline V gene. The CDR3 sequence: CASSFREGRETQYF. For the CDR3, the DNA is TGCGCCAGCAGCTTCCGGGAGGGAAGGGAGACCCAGTACTTC.

The chain couples TRBV19 to TRBJ1-1; D not resolved. V lost 9 bases and J 6 bases, leaving 14 bases between the germline ends. Germline loops: CDR1 LNHDA, CDR2 SQIVND (reference sequence). The CDR3 totals 12 residues. CDR3 nucleotides: TGTGCCAGCCAAAGTAGAACCCCTGAAGCTTTCTTT. This codes for CASQSRTPEAFF.

The rearrangement links TRBV29-1 to TRBJ1-2; tentatively, D is TRBD1 (5 bases). Deletions cut 4 bases from V and 3 bases from J, with 15 bases between. The germline CDR1 and CDR2 sequences are SQVTM and ANQGSEA. This CDR3 region has 14 residues. The DNA of the CDR3 is TGCAGCGTTGGGCAGGGCCCCTCGGACTATGGCTACACCTTC. Amino acids: CSVGQGPSDYGYTF.

This clone was recorded once. The chain uses TRBV7-9 and TRBJ1-5; D is unclear. Germline V gives CDR1 SEHNR, CDR2 FQNEAQ (reference sequence). This CDR3 is built from 13 residues. V was pared by 1 base and J by 5 bases, with 6 bases between. The CDR3 loop reads CASSLDSHQPQHF. CDR3 bases: TGTGCCAGCAGCTTAGACAGCCATCAGCCCCAGCATTTT.

This clone showed up just a few times. The V and J genes are TRBV28 and TRBJ2-7; tentatively, D is TRBD1 (6 bases). In germline, CDR1 is MDHEN, CDR2 SYDVKM. Trimming removed 8 bases at V and 5 bases at J, with 10 bases between. This CDR3 region has 11 residues. The CDR3 here is CASCHRDEQYF. The DNA for the CDR3 is TGTGCCAGCTGCCACAGGGACGAGCAGTACTTC. Full variable domain (outside the CDR3, taken from reference TRBV28 and TRBJ2-7): DVKVTQSSRYLVKRTGEKVFLECVQDMDHENMFWYRQDPGLGLRLIYFSYDVKMKEKGDIPEGYSVSREKKERFSLILESASTNQTSMYLCASCHRDEQYFGPGTRLTVT.

The gene calls are TRBV2 and TRBJ2-7; D perhaps matches TRBD1 (6 bases). There are 14 residues in the CDR3. Trimming pared 1 base from V and 7 bases from J, leaving 14 bases between. Germline CDR1 SNHLY, CDR2 FYNNEI. CDR3 sequence: CASSEGTVAREQYF. The CDR3 nucleotides read TGTGCCAGCAGTGAAGGGACAGTTGCGAGGGAGCAGTACTTC.

The chain combines TRBV6-6 with TRBJ2-7; 7 nucleotides match TRBD1. This CDR3 contains 13 residues. J lost 4 bases, V lost 4 bases, and 4 bases had no gene match. Germline V CDR1 and CDR2: MNHNY, SVGAGI (reference sequence). The DNA for the CDR3 is TGTGCCAGCAGTTTTGACAGGGCATACGAGCAGTACTTC. It specifies CASSFDRAYEQYF.

This clone was seen only once. The chain couples TRBV1 to TRBJ2-7; TRBD2 is the table's D call and was not checked against the DNA. TRBV1 is a known pseudogene. This CDR3 has 18 residues. In DNA, the CDR3 is TGCACCAGCAGCCCGGAACGCCGGACTAGCGGGAGGGGTTACGAGCAGTACTTC. This codes for CTSSPERRTSGRGYEQYF.

The V call is TRBV5-1, the J call TRBJ1-1; D perhaps matches TRBD1 (5 bases). The germline gives CDR1 SGHRS, CDR2 YFSETQ. CDR3 length: 12 residues. Trimming pared 4 bases from V and 11 bases from J, leaving 15 bases between. The CDR3 bases are TGCGCCAGCAGCCCCCGGAGAGGGGTGGCTTTCTTT. Translating it yields CASSPRRGVAFF. Full variable domain (rest looked up from reference TRBV5-1 and TRBJ1-1): KAGVTQTPRYLIKTRGQQVTLSCSPISGHRSVSWYQQTPGQGLQFLFEYFSETQRNKGNFPGRFSGRQFSNSRSEMNVSTLELGDSALYLCASSPRRGVAFFGQGTRLTVV.